These 22 T cell receptor beta chains were sequenced from one sample in a study of PD-L1 blockade in urothelial cancer. This table comes from immunoSEQ multiplex PCR, and its TCRdb copy is limited to in-frame clones, with some not included. Among roughly 30,000 clones, around nine tenths were seen once, and the ten largest hold 1.5% to 2%. Sequences were derived from PBMCs, sampled around atezolizumab (anti-PD-L1) treatment. The receptor set was obtained from a man aged 45 to 65 with urothelial cancer.

This clone was recorded once. The rearrangement joins TRBV18 to TRBJ2-7; D might be TRBD2 (6 bases). V lost 3 bases and J lost 0, with 15 bases in between. Per the germline V gene, CDR1 is KGHSH and CDR2 is LQKENI. The CDR3 has 16 residues. In nucleotides, the CDR3 is TGTGCCAGCTCACCCGTTCTAGCGAAATTCTCCTACGAGCAGTACTTC. It encodes CASSPVLAKFSYEQYF.

This chain connects TRBV27 to TRBJ1-4; tentative D call: TRBD1 (5 bases). Germline V gene sequence: CDR1 MNHEY, CDR2 SMNVEV (reference sequence). Trimming removed 0 bases at V and 0 bases at J, with 8 bases between. The length of the CDR3 is 16 residues. CDR3 DNA: TGTGCCAGCAGTTTATCCCTACAGGCAACTAATGAAAAACTGTTTTTT. Encoded protein: CASSLSLQATNEKLFF.

The chain joins TRBV10-3 to TRBJ1-1; no clear D gene. Trimming shortened V by 0 bases and J by 5 bases, and 16 bases separated the two germline ends. This CDR3 region has 16 residues. CDR1 ENHRY and CDR2 SYGVKD come from the germline V gene. DNA of the CDR3: TGTGCCATCAGTGAGTCTGGAGGGAACTCCGAGACTGAAGCTTTCTTT. This translates into CAISESGGNSETEAFF.

The genes are TRBV30 and TRBJ2-5; the match to TRBD1 covers 8 bases. J lost 4 bases, V lost 0 bases, and 4 bases had no gene match. CDR3 size: 14 residues. Per the germline V gene, CDR1 is GTSNPN and CDR2 is SVGIG (reference sequence). CDR3 bases: TGTGCCTGGAGTGTGGCGCAGGGGGCAGAGACCCAGTACTTC. Translated: CAWSVAQGAETQYF.

The CDR3 region has the DNA TGTGCCAGCAGCTTGGTCACTAGGCACAATGAGCAGTTCTTC. Its translation: CASSLVTRHNEQFF. This chain uses TRBV5-6 with TRBJ2-1; D might be TRBD2 (5 bases). The CDR3 is 14 residues long. CDR1 is SGHDT, CDR2 YYEEEE, per germline. The V end was cut by 0 bases, the J end by 5 bases, with 9 bases between. The whole variable domain, remainder taken from reference TRBV5-6 and TRBJ2-1, is DAGVTQSPTHLIKTRGQQVTLRCSPKSGHDTVSWYQQALGQGPQFIFQYYEEEERQRGNFPDRFSGHQFPNYSSELNVNALLLGDSALYLCASSLVTRHNEQFFGPGTRLTVL.

V is TRBV5-4 and J is TRBJ2-1, with TRBD1 identical over 7 bases. The V segment lost 4 bases and the J segment 8 bases; nucleotides outside the gene matches: 6. CDR1 and CDR2 (germline): SGHNT, YYREEE (reference sequence). The CDR3 extends over 13 amino acids. The CDR3, as DNA: TGTGCCAGCAGCCGGACAGGTTTCGATGAGCAGTTCTTC. This gives the protein CASSRTGFDEQFF.

A single count supports this clone. The chain uses TRBV28 and TRBJ2-1; 12 nucleotides agree with TRBD2. Germline-derived CDR1 and CDR2 are MDHEN and SYDVKM. The CDR3 is 17 residues long. Trimming at V came to 5 bases and at J to 0 bases, leaving 5 bases not matched to a gene. The CDR3 sequence is CASSRLAGASSYNEQFF. The CDR3 DNA sequence: TGTGCCAGCAGTAGACTAGCGGGAGCGAGCTCCTACAATGAGCAGTTCTTC.

The V call is TRBV4-1, the J call TRBJ1-1; no reliable D call. The CDR3 extends over 14 amino acids. Trimming took 0 bases from V and 7 from J, leaving 12 bases between them. Germline V gene data show CDR1 as MGHRA and CDR2 as YSYEKL. CDR3 sequence: CASSQDFAAVEAFF. CDR3 nucleotide sequence: TGCGCCAGCAGCCAAGATTTCGCGGCCGTTGAAGCTTTCTTT.

This clone has only one observation. The CDR3 loop is CASSLSSEVPKYEQYF. The CDR3, as DNA: TGCGCCAGCAGCTTATCGAGCGAGGTTCCTAAGTACGAGCAGTACTTC. The chain uses TRBV5-1 and TRBJ2-7; no clear D gene. V was clipped by 2 bases and J by 4 bases, with 19 bases between them. The CDR3 contains 16 residues. Germline values: CDR1 SGHRS, CDR2 YFSETQ.

This clone has more than one count but fewer than ten. V is TRBV21-1 and J is TRBJ1-1; the table's D call, TRBD1, was not checked against the DNA. TRBV21-1 is listed as a pseudogene. The CDR3 consists of 16 residues. In DNA form, the CDR3 reads TGTGCCAGCAGCAAAGCGGTACACAGGGGGGAAACTGAAGCTTTCTTT. This gives the protein CASSKAVHRGETEAFF.

The gene calls are TRBV5-8 and TRBJ1-5; D uncertain. Germline V CDR1 and CDR2: SGHTS, YDEGEE. This CDR3 has 12 residues. V lost 6 bases, J lost 2 bases, and 6 bases lay in between. CDR3 loop: CASTEGNQPQHF. The CDR3 DNA reads as TGTGCCAGCACGGAGGGCAATCAGCCCCAGCATTTT.

This chain joins TRBV7-9 and TRBJ2-1, with D possibly being TRBD1 (5 bases). The CDR3 totals 16 residues. CDR1 SEHNR and CDR2 FQNEAQ come from the germline V gene (reference sequence). V was pared by 4 bases and J by 4 bases, with 17 bases between. Here the CDR3 reads CASSSAPRGRYNEQFF. The CDR3 region has the DNA TGTGCCAGCAGCTCCGCTCCAAGGGGAAGATACAATGAGCAGTTCTTC.

The V gene is TRBV6-5, the J gene TRBJ1-2; 7 positions agree with TRBD1. Germline lookup yields CDR1 MNHEY and CDR2 SVGAGI. This CDR3 contains 14 residues. The J segment lost 3 bases and the V segment lost 4 bases, leaving 5 bases of the junction unmatched. This CDR3 is CASSLQGWDYGYTF. The CDR3 nucleotides read TGTGCCAGCAGTTTACAGGGGTGGGACTATGGCTACACCTTC.

This clone was detected a few times. The V gene is TRBV28, the J gene TRBJ2-2; perhaps TRBD2 as D (6 bases). V lost 7 bases and J 0 bases, leaving 15 bases between the germline ends. Germline CDR1 and CDR2: MDHEN and SYDVKM. This CDR3 has 16 amino acids. CDR3 nucleotide sequence: TGTGCCAGCACCGACCCGGGACTTTCGAACACCGGGGAGCTGTTTTTT. Encoded protein: CASTDPGLSNTGELFF. Using reference TRBV28 and TRBJ2-2 for the parts outside the CDR3, the full variable domain is DVKVTQSSRYLVKRTGEKVFLECVQDMDHENMFWYRQDPGLGLRLIYFSYDVKMKEKGDIPEGYSVSREKKERFSLILESASTNQTSMYLCASTDPGLSNTGELFFGEGSRLTVL.

In its sample, this clone was seen once. The chain's CDR3 is CASSPRQGASSGNTIYF. As DNA, the CDR3 is TGTGCCAGCAGCCCTAGACAGGGGGCAAGCTCTGGAAACACCATATATTTT. The chain has TRBV5-5 and TRBJ1-3; 10 bases line up with TRBD1. Germline V CDR1 and CDR2: SGHKS, YYEKEE (reference sequence). The length of the CDR3 is 17 residues. Trimming at V came to 4 bases and at J to 0 bases, leaving 7 bases not matched to a gene.

The rearrangement uses TRBV6-4 and TRBJ2-7; D is perhaps TRBD1 (6 bases). With 4 bases removed from V and 4 bases from J, the gap between germline ends came to 14 bases. This CDR3 spans 14 amino acids. In germline, CDR1 is MRHNA, CDR2 SNTAGT. The CDR3 loop is CASSVSPTGYEQYF. In nucleotides, the CDR3 is TGTGCCAGCAGTGTCTCGCCGACAGGTTACGAGCAGTACTTC.

This clone has a handful of counts. The rearrangement links TRBV7-9 to TRBJ2-7, with 8 nucleotides matching TRBD1. The CDR3 is 15 residues long. Germline trimming cut 2 bases from V and 2 bases from J; bases unmatched to any gene: 5. Germline lookup yields CDR1 SEHNR and CDR2 FQNEAQ (reference sequence). CDR3 sequence (DNA): TGTGCCAGCAGCTTATCCGGACAGGGAACCTACGAGCAGTACTTC. Its translation is CASSLSGQGTYEQYF.

This clone was seen only a few times. The gene calls are TRBV13 and TRBJ1-6; D remains ambiguous. Trimming took off 5 bases at V and 8 bases at J, with 13 bases between the two ends. The CDR3 is 14 residues long. Looked up from germline, CDR1 is PRHDT and CDR2 is FYEKMQ (reference sequence). CDR3 nucleotides: TGTGCCAGCAGCGCGTCTCGGAGGGATTCACCCCTCCACTTT. Amino acids: CASSASRRDSPLHF.

The J gene is TRBJ2-2, the V gene TRBV4-1; 7 bases align to TRBD2. Unmatched junction bases numbered 5, after V lost 3 bases and J lost 4 bases. CDR3 length: 15 amino acids. CDR1 and CDR2 from the germline V gene are MGHRA and YSYEKL. CDR3 nucleotide sequence: TGCGCCAGCAGCCAGCAGCGGGATGGCACCGGGGAGCTGTTTTTT. It is translated as CASSQQRDGTGELFF.

The CDR3 DNA reads as TGTGCCAGCAGCTTAGGTTCTAGCGGCTCCTCCTACGAGCAGTACTTC. Translation gives CASSLGSSGSSYEQYF. The chain has TRBV7-8 and TRBJ2-7; 7 positions agree with TRBD2. This CDR3 is built from 16 residues. With V trimmed by 1 base and J by 0 bases, 6 bases remained unmatched. From germline, CDR1 is SGHVS and CDR2 FQNEAQ.

The V gene is TRBV13, the J gene TRBJ2-4; D is unresolved. The CDR3 consists of 18 residues. CDR1 and CDR2 (germline): PRHDT, FYEKMQ (reference sequence). V was pared by 0 bases and J by 3 bases, with 18 bases between. Written as DNA, the CDR3 is TGTGCCAGCAGCTTAGGGGGCTGGTCGGATTTTCTCAAAAACATTCAGTACTTC. Amino acids: CASSLGGWSDFLKNIQYF.

The chain employs TRBV10-3 and TRBJ2-2, with 7 bases aligning to TRBD1. This CDR3 comprises 15 residues. Looked up from germline, CDR1 is ENHRY and CDR2 is SYGVKD. V shed 6 bases and J 0 bases; nucleotides not matched to a gene: 4. The CDR3 reads CAIRRDRPNTGELFF. The DNA of the CDR3 is TGTGCCATCAGGAGGGACAGACCGAACACCGGGGAGCTGTTTTTT.